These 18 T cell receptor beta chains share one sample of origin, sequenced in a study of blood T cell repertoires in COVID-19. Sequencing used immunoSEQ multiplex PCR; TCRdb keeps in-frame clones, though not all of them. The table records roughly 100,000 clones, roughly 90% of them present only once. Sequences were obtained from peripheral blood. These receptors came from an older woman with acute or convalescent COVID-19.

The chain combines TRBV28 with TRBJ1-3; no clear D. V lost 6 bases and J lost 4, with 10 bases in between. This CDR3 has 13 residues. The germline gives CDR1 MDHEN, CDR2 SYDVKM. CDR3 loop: CASRPTSGNTIYF. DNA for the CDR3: TGTGCCAGCAGGCCGACAAGCGGAAACACCATATATTTT.

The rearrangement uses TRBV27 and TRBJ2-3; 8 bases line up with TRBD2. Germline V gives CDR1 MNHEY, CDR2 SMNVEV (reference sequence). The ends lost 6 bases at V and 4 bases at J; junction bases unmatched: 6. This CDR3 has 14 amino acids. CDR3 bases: TGTGCCAGCAGACCGGGACTAGTGGCAGATACGCAGTATTTT. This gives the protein CASRPGLVADTQYF.

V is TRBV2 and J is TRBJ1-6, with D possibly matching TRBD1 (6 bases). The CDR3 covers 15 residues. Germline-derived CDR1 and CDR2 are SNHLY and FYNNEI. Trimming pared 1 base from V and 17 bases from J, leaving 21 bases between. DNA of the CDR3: TGTGCCAGCAGTGAAGAGGGCAGGGGCGCCCTTGGGTTCCACTTT. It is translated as CASSEEGRGALGFHF.

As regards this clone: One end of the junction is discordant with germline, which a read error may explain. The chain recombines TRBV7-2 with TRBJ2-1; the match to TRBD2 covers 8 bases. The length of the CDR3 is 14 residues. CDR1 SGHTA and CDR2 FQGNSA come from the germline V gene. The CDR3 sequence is CASSLGPPGTSGVF. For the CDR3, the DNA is TGTGCCAGCAGCTTAGGCCCCCCCGGGACTAGTGGTGTCTTC.

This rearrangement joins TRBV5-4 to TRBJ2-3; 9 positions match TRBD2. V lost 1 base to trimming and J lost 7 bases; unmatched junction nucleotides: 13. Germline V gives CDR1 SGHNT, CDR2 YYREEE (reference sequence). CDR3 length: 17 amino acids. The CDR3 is CASSLRVLREGQNTQYF. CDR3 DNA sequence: TGTGCCAGCAGCTTGAGGGTGCTGCGGGAGGGCCAGAATACGCAGTATTTT.

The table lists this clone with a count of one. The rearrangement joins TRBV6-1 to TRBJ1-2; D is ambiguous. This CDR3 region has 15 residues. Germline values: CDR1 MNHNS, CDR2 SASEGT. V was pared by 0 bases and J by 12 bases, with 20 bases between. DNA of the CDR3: TGTGCCAGCAGTGAAGCCAGCCCGTCGGGGTCAGGCAACACCTTC. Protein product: CASSEASPSGSGNTF.

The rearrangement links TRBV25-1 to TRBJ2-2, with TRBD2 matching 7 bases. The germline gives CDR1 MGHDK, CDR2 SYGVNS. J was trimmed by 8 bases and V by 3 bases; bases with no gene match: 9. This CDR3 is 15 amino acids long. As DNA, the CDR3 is TGTGCCAGCAGTGAGGTCCCGGGGAGGGAAGGGGAGCTGTTTTTT. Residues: CASSEVPGREGELFF.

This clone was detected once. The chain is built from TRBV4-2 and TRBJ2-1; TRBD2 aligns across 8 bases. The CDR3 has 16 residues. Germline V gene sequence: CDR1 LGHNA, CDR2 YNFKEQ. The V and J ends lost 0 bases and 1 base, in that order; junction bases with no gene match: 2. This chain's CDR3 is CASSQELAGSYNEQFF. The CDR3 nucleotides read TGTGCCAGCAGCCAAGAGTTAGCGGGATCCTACAATGAGCAGTTCTTC.

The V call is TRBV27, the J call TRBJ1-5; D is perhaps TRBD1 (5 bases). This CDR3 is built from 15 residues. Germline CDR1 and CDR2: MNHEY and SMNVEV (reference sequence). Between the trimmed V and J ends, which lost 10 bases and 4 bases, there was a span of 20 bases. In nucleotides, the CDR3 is TGTGCCACCCGGGAGGGGAGAACAGAAAATCAGCCCCAGCATTTT. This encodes CATREGRTENQPQHF.

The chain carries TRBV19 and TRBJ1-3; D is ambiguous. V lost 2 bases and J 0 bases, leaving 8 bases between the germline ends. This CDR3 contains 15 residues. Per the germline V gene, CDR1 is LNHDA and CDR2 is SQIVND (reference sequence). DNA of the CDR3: TGTGCCAGTAGTATAAGAGGGAGCTCTGGAAACACCATATATTTT. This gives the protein CASSIRGSSGNTIYF.

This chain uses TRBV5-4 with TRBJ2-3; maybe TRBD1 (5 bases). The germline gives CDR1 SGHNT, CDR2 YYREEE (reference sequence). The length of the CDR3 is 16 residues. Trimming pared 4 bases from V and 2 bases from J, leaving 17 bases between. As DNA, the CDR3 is TGTGCCAGCAGCACGAGACAGACTTGGGACACAGATACGCAGTATTTT. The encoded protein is CASSTRQTWDTDTQYF.

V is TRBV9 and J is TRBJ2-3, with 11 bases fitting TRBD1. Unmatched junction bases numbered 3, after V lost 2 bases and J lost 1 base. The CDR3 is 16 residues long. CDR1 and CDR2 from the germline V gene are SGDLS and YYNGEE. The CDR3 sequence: CASSVGQGVGTDTQYF. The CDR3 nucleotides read TGTGCCAGCAGCGTGGGACAGGGGGTAGGCACAGATACGCAGTATTTT.

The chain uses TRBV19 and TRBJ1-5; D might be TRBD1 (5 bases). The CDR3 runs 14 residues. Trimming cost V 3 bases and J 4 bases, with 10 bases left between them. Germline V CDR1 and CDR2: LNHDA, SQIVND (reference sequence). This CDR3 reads CASSMGGSNQPQHF. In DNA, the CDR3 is TGTGCCAGTAGTATGGGGGGGTCAAATCAGCCCCAGCATTTT.

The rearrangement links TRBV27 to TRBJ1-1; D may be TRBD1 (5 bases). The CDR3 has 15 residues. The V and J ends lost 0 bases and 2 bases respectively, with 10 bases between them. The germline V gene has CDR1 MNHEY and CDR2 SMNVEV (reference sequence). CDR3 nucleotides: TGTGCCAGCAGTTTATCGGGGGGAGTCAACACTGAAGCTTTCTTT. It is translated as CASSLSGGVNTEAFF.

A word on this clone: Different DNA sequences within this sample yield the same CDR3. The CDR3 sequence is CASSLRQGMNTEAFF. The CDR3 DNA reads TGCGCCAGCAGCTTGCGACAGGGGATGAACACTGAAGCTTTCTTT. This chain uses TRBV5-1 with TRBJ1-1, with TRBD1 identical over 8 bases. CDR1 and CDR2 (germline): SGHRS, YFSETQ. This CDR3 spans 15 amino acids. After removal of 1 base from V and 0 bases from J, the junction contained 2 bases not matched to a gene.

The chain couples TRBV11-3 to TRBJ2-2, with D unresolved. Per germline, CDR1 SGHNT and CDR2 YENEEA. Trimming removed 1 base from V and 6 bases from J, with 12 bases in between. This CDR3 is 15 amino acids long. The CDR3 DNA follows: TGTGCCAGCAGCTTAGGTGGTCGGTTGCCCGGGGAGCTGTTTTTT. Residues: CASSLGGRLPGELFF.

CDR3 sequence (DNA): TGTGCCACCAGTGAGCGGGACAGGGCTGGCTACACCTTC. Translated: CATSERDRAGYTF. The rearrangement joins TRBV24-1 to TRBJ1-2; TRBD1 agrees at 9 bases. The CDR3 is made up of 13 amino acids. Germline V gene data show CDR1 as KGHDR and CDR2 as SFDVKD. Losses at the gene ends were 4 bases for V and 7 bases for J; bases not matched to a gene: 3.

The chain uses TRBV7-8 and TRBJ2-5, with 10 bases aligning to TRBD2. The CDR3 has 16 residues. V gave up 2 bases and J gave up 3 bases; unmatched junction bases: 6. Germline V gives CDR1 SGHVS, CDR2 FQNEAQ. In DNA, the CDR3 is TGTGCCAGCAGCTTAATAGCGGGAGGCATGGAAGAGACCCAGTACTTC. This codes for CASSLIAGGMEETQYF.